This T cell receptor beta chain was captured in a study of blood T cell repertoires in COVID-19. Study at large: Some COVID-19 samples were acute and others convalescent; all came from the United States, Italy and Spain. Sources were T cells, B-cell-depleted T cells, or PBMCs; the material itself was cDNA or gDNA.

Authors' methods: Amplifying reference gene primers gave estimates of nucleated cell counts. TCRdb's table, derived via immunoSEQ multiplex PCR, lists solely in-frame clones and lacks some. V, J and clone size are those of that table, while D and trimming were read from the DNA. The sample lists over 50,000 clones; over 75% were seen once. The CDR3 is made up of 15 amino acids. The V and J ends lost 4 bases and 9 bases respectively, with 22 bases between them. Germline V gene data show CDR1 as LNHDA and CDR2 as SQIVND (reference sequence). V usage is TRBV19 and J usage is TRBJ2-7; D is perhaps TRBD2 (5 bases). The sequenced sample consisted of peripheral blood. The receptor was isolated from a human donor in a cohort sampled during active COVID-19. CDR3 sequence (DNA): TGTGCCAGTAGTAGCCGCCCGGAGGCCCGTGACGGGCAGTACTTC. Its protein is CASSSRPEARDGQYF.